These T cell receptor beta chains were read from a single sample in a study of regulatory T cells in long-lasting Graves disease. TCRdb passed the multiplex PCR reads through MiXCR, listing each CDR3 protein once. The sample shows about 620,000 distinct CDR3 sequences, less than 20% of them seen only once. The same data also went into a second study, on T cells in Graves' hyperthyroidism and ophthalmopathy.

The sequencing here drew on peripheral blood mononuclear cells (PBMCs), taken at new diagnosis, from a patient treated with antithyroid drugs. Receptors originate from a woman under 40 with Graves disease. Both conserved end residues are part of each CDR3. D genes are given only for firm matches. Rows may omit the clone size; those that give it use once, few, many or a size class.

>TRBJ1-1|many|TRBD1|TRBV7-2
CASSEPGQGNTEAFF
TGTGCCAGCAGCGAACCGGGACAGGGGAACACTGAAGCTTTCTTT
>TRBJ1-4|few|-|TRBV20-1
CSAFADRLFF
TGCAGTGCTTTCGCCGACAGACTGTTTTTT
>TRBJ2-1|few|TRBD2|TRBV19
CASQSGRGGESLNEQFF
TGTGCCAGTCAAAGCGGGAGAGGGGGAGAGTCGCTTAATGAGCAGTTCTTC
>TRBJ2-4|-|-|TRBV28
CASSLYTPSPRVVAKNIQYF
TGTGCCAGCAGTTTATACACCCCGTCCCCCAGGGTAGTAGCCAAAAACATTCAGTACTTC
>TRBJ1-2|few|-|TRBV28
CATLKPPVKGGYTF
TGTGCCACGTTAAAGCCACCCGTGAAGGGTGGCTACACCTTC
>TRBJ1-1|few|TRBD1|TRBV20-1
CSARGTDSMNTEAFF
TGCAGTGCTAGGGGGACAGATTCGATGAACACTGAAGCTTTCTTT
>TRBJ1-1|-|-|TRBV5-1
CASSFTWTYPNTEAFF
TGTGCCAGCAGCTTCACCTGGACATATCCGAACACTGAAGCTTTCTTT
>TRBJ2-5|few|-|TRBV18
CASSPQGSSETQYF
TGTGCCAGCTCACCACAGGGGTCGTCGGAGACCCAGTACTTC
>TRBJ2-1|few|-|TRBV7-3
CASSPELQTYNEQFF
TGTGCCAGCAGCCCAGAACTGCAGACCTACAATGAGCAGTTCTTC
>TRBJ2-2|few|-|TRBV20-1
CSARVAGQKTTGELFF
TGCAGTGCTAGAGTCGCGGGACAGAAGACTACCGGGGAGCTGTTTTTT
>TRBJ2-3|few|TRBD2|TRBV11-3
CASSPQGLAGANTQYF
TGTGCCAGCAGCCCCCAGGGACTAGCGGGTGCGAATACGCAGTATTTT
>TRBJ2-5|-|-|TRBV20-1
CSASGAGQETQYF
TGCAGTGCTAGCGGGGCGGGACAAGAGACCCAGTACTTC
>TRBJ1-6|many|-|TRBV12-3/TRBV12-4
CASKGGNSPLHF
TGTGCCAGCAAAGGGGGTAATTCACCCCTCCACTTT
>TRBJ2-7|few|-|TRBV10-3
CAIRPAGGPYEQYF
TGTGCCATCAGGCCCGCCGGGGGGCCCTACGAGCAGTACTTC
>TRBJ1-2|many|-|TRBV28
CASSLGLGNYGYTF
TGTGCCAGCAGTTTGGGTCTGGGTAACTATGGCTACACCTTC
>TRBJ1-4|-|-|TRBV5-1
CASSWDWAVTNEKLFF
TGCGCCAGCAGCTGGGATTGGGCCGTGACTAATGAAAAACTGTTTTTT
>TRBJ2-7|-|TRBD2|TRBV6-1
CASRTRAGSSYEQYF
TGTGCCAGCAGGACTCGAGCGGGAAGCTCCTACGAGCAGTACTTC
>TRBJ2-3|-|TRBD1|TRBV7-9
CASSSPRTGGLSKFGF
TGTGCCAGCAGCTCCCCCCGAACAGGGGGCTTAAGTAAGTTTGGATTT
>TRBJ2-4|-|TRBD1|TRBV27
CASRRQGTPSVAKNIQYF
TGTGCCAGCAGAAGACAGGGGACCCCGTCGGTAGCCAAAAACATTCAGTACTTC
>TRBJ2-5|few|-|TRBV6-2/TRBV6-3
CASRKGTWGFETQYF
TGTGCCAGCCGTAAGGGCACCTGGGGGTTTGAGACCCAGTACTTC
>TRBJ2-7|few|-|TRBV6-2/TRBV6-3
CASSWGPTGAQYF
TGTGCCAGCAGTTGGGGACCTACGGGCGCGCAGTACTTC
>TRBJ1-1|many|TRBD1|TRBV6-1
CASSLDRGWTEAFF
TGTGCCAGCAGCCTCGACAGGGGATGGACTGAAGCTTTCTTT
>TRBJ2-2|few|TRBD1|TRBV20-1
CSPRGPGGSGELFF
TGCAGTCCAAGGGGCCCAGGGGGCAGCGGGGAGCTGTTTTTT
>TRBJ2-7|-|TRBD2|TRBV20-1
CSASPGRDDEQYF
TGCAGTGCTAGTCCCGGGAGGGACGACGAGCAGTACTTC
>TRBJ1-4|few|-|TRBV30
CAWRRQAANEKLFF
TGTGCCTGGAGACGACAGGCCGCTAATGAAAAACTGTTTTTT
>TRBJ2-7|few|-|TRBV11-3
CASSLGARDYEQYF
TGTGCCAGCAGCTTGGGGGCTAGAGACTACGAGCAGTACTTC
>TRBJ2-7|-|-|TRBV7-9
CASSLAQGPSSYEQYF
TGTGCCAGCAGCTTAGCACAGGGCCCTAGCTCCTACGAGCAGTACTTC
>TRBJ1-1|many|-|TRBV9
CASSVGWSSPMNTEAFF
TGTGCCAGCAGCGTAGGGTGGTCCTCCCCTATGAACACTGAAGCTTTCTTT
>TRBJ2-3|-|-|TRBV18
CASSQTDFTDTQYF
TGTGCCAGCTCACAAACAGACTTCACAGATACGCAGTATTTT
>TRBJ2-1|-|-|TRBV20-1
CSASLVASPNEQFF
TGCAGTGCTAGTTTAGTAGCGTCTCCCAATGAGCAGTTCTTC
>TRBJ1-1|many|-|TRBV29-1
CSFSQGFQNTEAFF
TGCAGCTTTAGCCAGGGGTTTCAGAACACTGAAGCTTTCTTT
>TRBJ2-1|many|TRBD1|TRBV20-1
CRPSGGQGIDEQFF
TGCAGACCCTCCGGGGGACAGGGTATTGATGAGCAGTTCTTC
>TRBJ1-4|many|-|TRBV28
CASEGLGEKLFF
TGTGCCAGCGAAGGACTGGGCGAAAAACTGTTTTTT
>TRBJ1-3|many|TRBD1|TRBV2
CASSPQGDGNTIYF
TGTGCCAGCAGTCCACAGGGGGACGGAAACACCATATATTTT
>TRBJ2-1|few|-|TRBV3-1
CASSQERRGLSSYNEQFF
TGTGCCAGCAGCCAAGAAAGGCGCGGATTGAGCTCCTACAATGAGCAGTTCTTC
>TRBJ2-2|few|TRBD2|TRBV20-1
CSAMGLAGIGELFF
TGCAGTGCTATGGGACTAGCCGGGATCGGGGAGCTGTTTTTT
>TRBJ1-3|many|TRBD1|TRBV6-1
CASSTGAGNTIYF
TGTGCCAGCAGCACAGGGGCTGGAAACACCATATATTTT
>TRBJ2-7|many|-|TRBV20-1
CSARFSASLEYEQYF
TGCAGTGCTAGATTTTCCGCTAGTCTCGAGTACGAGCAGTACTTC
>TRBJ2-7|many|TRBD1|TRBV2
CASRDPLGQGYEQYF
TGTGCCAGCAGGGACCCCCTGGGACAGGGTTACGAGCAGTACTTC
>TRBJ1-2|many|TRBD1|TRBV28
CASSITRQGGDGYTF
TGTGCCAGCAGCATCACCCGACAGGGGGGAGATGGCTACACCTTC
>TRBJ2-1|-|-|TRBV5-1
CASSLEEGPYNEQFF
TGCGCCAGCAGCTTGGAGGAGGGTCCCTACAATGAGCAGTTCTTC
>TRBJ2-2|many|-|TRBV20-1
CSAEAWTENTGELFF
TGCAGTGCCGAGGCTTGGACAGAGAACACCGGGGAGCTGTTTTTT
>TRBJ1-5|few|-|TRBV6-1
CASSGGWPQHF
TGTGCCAGCAGTGGAGGCTGGCCCCAGCATTTT
>TRBJ2-7|few|-|TRBV18
CASSPGTTSYEQYF
TGTGCCAGCTCACCAGGGACCACTTCCTACGAGCAGTACTTC
>TRBJ1-5|many|-|TRBV12-3/TRBV12-4
CASRGGVGQPQHF
TGTGCCAGCCGCGGGGGTGTTGGTCAGCCCCAGCATTTT
>TRBJ1-2|-|TRBD1|TRBV5-1
CASSPTGGLSYGYTF
TGCGCCAGCAGCCCAACAGGGGGACTCTCCTATGGCTACACCTTC
>TRBJ1-5|-|-|TRBV19
CASSIRAQQPQHF
TGTGCCAGTAGTATAAGGGCTCAACAGCCCCAGCATTTT
>TRBJ2-4|many|TRBD2|TRBV5-1
CASSEYKKAGTENIQYF
TGCGCCAGCAGCGAATACAAGAAAGCGGGAACCGAAAACATTCAGTACTTC
>TRBJ2-3|-|TRBD2|TRBV5-1
CASSSGLAGGLRADTQYF
TGCGCCAGCAGCTCTGGACTAGCGGGAGGCCTCCGTGCAGATACGCAGTATTTT
>TRBJ2-7|few|TRBD1|TRBV10-2
CASRDRGPFYEQYF
TGCGCCAGCAGAGACAGGGGACCTTTCTACGAGCAGTACTTC
>TRBJ1-2|many|TRBD1|TRBV3-1
CASWTGFGYTF
TGTGCCAGCTGGACAGGCTTTGGCTACACCTTC
>TRBJ1-1|-|TRBD1|TRBV5-1
CASSWGQGAFTEAFF
TGCGCCAGCAGCTGGGGACAGGGGGCTTTCACTGAAGCTTTCTTT